The rows below give T cell receptor beta chains drawn from one sample of a study of vaccination effects on CD4 cells after COVID-19. Antigens of these TCRs are unknown. TCRdb keeps only in-frame clones here, not all; method: immunoSEQ multiplex PCR. In the table there are about 66,000 clones, roughly four fifths of which are singletons. The sample here was CD4+ T cells from PBMCs cultured without peptide, taken after COVID-19 vaccination. These receptors all stem from a human donor who received a COVID-19 vaccine. Both conserved end residues are part of each CDR3. D genes are given only for firm matches. Size values are once, few and many counts, or a class for expanded clones, and some rows have none.

V	D	size	J	CDR3	DNA
TRBV11-3	-	-	TRBJ2-3	CASSRGDTQYF	TGTGCCAGCAGCCGGGGAGATACGCAGTATTTT
TRBV9	-	once	TRBJ1-1	CASSSREGGNTEAFF	TGTGCCAGCAGCAGCCGAGAGGGGGGGAACACTGAAGCTTTCTTT
TRBV5-1	-	-	TRBJ2-2	CASSLPNTGELFF	TGCGCCAGCAGCTTACCTAACACCGGGGAGCTGTTTTTT
TRBV6-1	-	-	TRBJ2-3	CASSEQITDTQYF	TGTGCCAGCAGTGAACAGATCACAGATACGCAGTATTTT
TRBV7-2	-	-	TRBJ1-4	CASSPDGTANEKLFF	TGTGCCAGCAGCCCGGACGGTACGGCTAATGAAAAACTGTTTTTT
TRBV28	TRBD1	-	TRBJ1-5	CASSGQGMINQPQHF	TGTGCCAGCAGTGGACAGGGGATGATCAATCAGCCCCAGCATTTT
TRBV19	-	few	TRBJ1-2	CASSGLWTGNYGYTF	TGTGCCAGTAGTGGCCTCTGGACGGGAAACTATGGCTACACCTTC
TRBV5-1	TRBD1	-	TRBJ1-4	CASSSRQGSYEKLFF	TGCGCCAGCAGCTCCCGACAGGGTAGTTATGAAAAACTGTTTTTT
TRBV6-5	-	-	TRBJ2-1	CASRLANEQFF	TGTGCCAGCAGATTAGCCAATGAGCAGTTCTTC
TRBV4-1	-	-	TRBJ1-2	CASSPQVGTYGYTF	TGCGCCAGCAGCCCGCAAGTGGGGACCTATGGCTACACCTTC
TRBV10-3	-	-	TRBJ1-2	CAISEGVYGYTF	TGTGCCATCAGTGAGGGAGTATATGGCTACACCTTC
TRBV7-2	-	-	TRBJ2-2	CASSSRSGGANTGELFF	TGTGCCAGCAGCTCCCGTTCGGGCGGGGCAAACACCGGGGAGCTGTTTTTT
TRBV7-9	TRBD1	-	TRBJ2-3	CASSPWTGADTQYF	TGTGCCAGCAGCCCATGGACAGGGGCAGATACGCAGTATTTT
TRBV6-2/TRBV6-3	TRBD1	-	TRBJ2-1	CASSYSLMTGQGRRNEQFF	TGTGCCAGCAGTTACTCGTTGATGACGGGACAGGGGAGGAGGAATGAGCAGTTCTTC
TRBV4-3	TRBD1	-	TRBJ1-3	CASSQDRQGRPGNTIYF	TGCGCCAGCAGCCAAGATCGACAGGGGCGGCCTGGAAACACCATATATTTT
TRBV5-1	-	-	TRBJ2-3	CASSLYRGPNTQYF	TGCGCCAGCAGCTTGTATAGGGGCCCGAATACGCAGTATTTT
TRBV24-1	TRBD1	-	TRBJ2-3	CATSDTPGQGPDTQYF	TGTGCCACCAGTGATACACCGGGACAGGGACCAGATACGCAGTATTTT
TRBV7-8	TRBD1	-	TRBJ1-2	CASSLEQGAYGYTF	TGTGCCAGCAGCTTAGAACAGGGGGCCTATGGCTACACCTTC
TRBV3-1/TRBV3-2	TRBD2	-	TRBJ2-1	CASSQPGTSGYNEQFF	TGTGCCAGCAGCCAACCCGGGACTAGCGGTTATAATGAGCAGTTCTTC
TRBV9	-	-	TRBJ1-3	CASSAGLSGNTIYF	TGTGCCAGCAGCGCAGGGCTGTCGGGAAACACCATATATTTT
TRBV6-1	-	-	TRBJ1-5	CASSETATNQPQHF	TGTGCCAGCAGTGAGACAGCCACGAATCAGCCCCAGCATTTT
TRBV5-1	-	-	TRBJ1-2	CASSLRNGVYGYTF	TGCGCCAGCAGCTTGCGTAATGGTGTCTATGGCTACACCTTC
TRBV24-1	TRBD1	few	TRBJ2-1	CATSDSQRTGGDEQFF	TGTGCCACCAGTGATTCCCAACGGACAGGGGGCGATGAGCAGTTCTTC
TRBV18	-	-	TRBJ1-3	CASSHGFGLANTIYF	TGTGCCAGCTCGCATGGGTTTGGCCTAGCAAACACCATATATTTT
TRBV6-2/TRBV6-3	-	-	TRBJ1-2	CASSSYLTATNYGYTF	TGTGCCAGCAGTTCCTACCTGACAGCCACTAACTATGGCTACACCTTC
TRBV28	-	-	TRBJ1-5	CASSSLGQLYSNQPQHF	TGTGCCAGCAGTTCCCTCGGACAGCTGTATAGCAATCAGCCCCAGCATTTT
TRBV18	TRBD1	-	TRBJ1-1	CASSPPLGRGRLTEAFF	TGTGCCAGCTCACCACCGTTAGGAAGGGGGCGACTCACTGAAGCTTTCTTT
TRBV21-1	-	-	TRBJ2-5	CASSKGGRETQYF	TGTGCCAGCAGCAAAGGGGGTAGGGAGACCCAGTACTTC
TRBV7-2	-	-	TRBJ2-5	CASSLVRGEETQYF	TGTGCCAGCAGCTTAGTACGGGGAGAGGAGACCCAGTACTTC
TRBV30	-	-	TRBJ1-4	CAWSLGRGVNEKLFF	TGTGCCTGGAGCCTGGGGAGGGGGGTTAATGAAAAACTGTTTTTT
TRBV4-1	-	-	TRBJ1-4	CASSQDPGGSEKLFF	TGCGCCAGCAGCCAAGATCCTGGGGGTAGCGAAAAACTGTTTTTT
TRBV28	-	-	TRBJ1-1	CASSIGTEAFF	TGTGCCAGCAGTATCGGGACAGAAGCTTTCTTT
TRBV24-1	-	-	TRBJ2-1	CATSDAGANEQFF	TGTGCCACCAGTGATGCAGGGGCCAATGAGCAGTTCTTC
TRBV7-9	TRBD2	once	TRBJ2-5	CASSPSGGGQETQYF	TGTGCCAGCAGCCCTAGCGGGGGGGGCCAAGAGACCCAGTACTTC
TRBV18	-	-	TRBJ1-1	CASSPPGPLGGNTEAFF	TGTGCCAGCTCACCACCGGGCCCCCTTGGGGGGAACACTGAAGCTTTCTTT
TRBV18	TRBD1	-	TRBJ1-1	CASSPSGTGNTEAFF	TGTGCCAGCTCACCCTCCGGGACAGGGAACACTGAAGCTTTCTTT
TRBV9	-	once	TRBJ1-6	CASTPGLDNSPLHF	TGTGCCAGCACCCCCGGGCTTGATAATTCACCCCTCCACTTT
TRBV28	-	-	TRBJ2-5	CASSPRRQETQYF	TGTGCCAGCAGTCCCAGGAGACAAGAGACCCAGTACTTC
TRBV19	-	-	TRBJ1-4	CASSPRQHEKLFF	TGTGCCAGTAGTCCAAGACAGCATGAAAAACTGTTTTTT
TRBV4-1	-	-	TRBJ1-2	CASSQGVNYGYTF	TGCGCCAGCAGCCAAGGAGTCAACTATGGCTACACCTTC
TRBV19	TRBD1	-	TRBJ1-1	CASSLPTGSTEAFF	TGTGCCAGTAGTTTACCGACAGGGAGCACTGAAGCTTTCTTT